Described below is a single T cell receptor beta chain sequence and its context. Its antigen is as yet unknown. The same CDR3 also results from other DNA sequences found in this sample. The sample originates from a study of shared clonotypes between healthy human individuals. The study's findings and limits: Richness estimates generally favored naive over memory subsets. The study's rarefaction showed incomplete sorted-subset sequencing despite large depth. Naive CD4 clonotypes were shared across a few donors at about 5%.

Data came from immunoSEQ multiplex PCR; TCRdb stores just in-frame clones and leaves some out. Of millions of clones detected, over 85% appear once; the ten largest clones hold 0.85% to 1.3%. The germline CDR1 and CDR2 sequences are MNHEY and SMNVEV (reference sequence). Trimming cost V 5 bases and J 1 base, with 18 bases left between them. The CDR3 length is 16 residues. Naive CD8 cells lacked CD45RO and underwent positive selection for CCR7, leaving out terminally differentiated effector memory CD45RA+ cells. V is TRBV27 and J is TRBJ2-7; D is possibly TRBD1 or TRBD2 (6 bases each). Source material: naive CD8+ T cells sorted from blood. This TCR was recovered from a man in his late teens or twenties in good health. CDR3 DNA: TGTGCCAGCAGTCCCTCTTTCGGGGGCCTTTCCTACGAGCAGTACTTC. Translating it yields CASSPSFGGLSYEQYF.